These T cell receptor beta chains were read from a single sample in a study of OX40 agonist ivuxolimab in advanced cancers. TCRdb keeps only in-frame clones here, not all; method: immunoSEQ multiplex PCR. The sample has 60,000 to 95,000 clones; roughly nine tenths are singletons. The specimen comprised CD4+ or CD8+ T cells sorted from blood, sampled in a trial of the OX40 agonist ivuxolimab. The receptors originated from an adult with an advanced solid tumor such as melanoma, head and neck, liver or kidney cancer. CDR3s include the opening cysteine and the closing phenylalanine or tryptophan. Fields, in order: CDR3 protein, CDR3 DNA, clone size, D gene, V gene, J gene, CDR3 length. D genes are given only for firm matches. Clone size, where shown, is once, few, many, or a class for clones that have expanded.

CAASRDGTNYEQYF	TGTGCCGCCAGCAGGGACGGGACAAACTACGAGCAGTACTTC	-	-	TRBV15	TRBJ2-7	14
CASSPQGGYEQYF	TGTGCCAGCAGCCCGCAGGGTGGCTACGAGCAGTACTTC	-	-	TRBV11-3	TRBJ2-7	13
CASSLGQGALYGYTF	TGTGCCAGCAGCTTAGGGCAAGGGGCCCTCTATGGCTACACCTTC	-	-	TRBV11-2	TRBJ1-2	15
CASSLPRGAGAAKQYF	TGTGCCAGCAGCTTGCCCCGAGGCGCGGGGGCCGCGAAGCAGTACTTC	once	-	TRBV5-6	TRBJ2-7	16
CASSLVPPNEQFF	TGTGCCAGCTCATTGGTCCCGCCTAATGAGCAGTTCTTC	-	-	TRBV18	TRBJ2-1	13
CASSSTSGSTDTQYF	TGTGCCAGCAGCTCCACTAGCGGGAGCACAGATACGCAGTATTTT	few	TRBD2	TRBV5-4	TRBJ2-3	15
CASSELGRGRETEAFF	TGTGCCAGCAGTGAATTGGGCAGGGGGAGGGAAACTGAAGCTTTCTTT	-	TRBD1	TRBV6-1	TRBJ1-1	16
CASSPRGTGLENTIYF	TGTGCCAGCTCACCACGGGGAACGGGACTTGAAAACACCATATATTTT	-	-	TRBV18	TRBJ1-3	16
CASSGRGQGTYEQYF	TGTGCCAGCAGTGGCCGAGGACAGGGCACCTACGAGCAGTACTTC	few	TRBD1	TRBV25-1	TRBJ2-7	15
CASSPGTTYNEQFF	TGTGCCAGCAGCCCTGGGACTACCTACAATGAGCAGTTCTTC	-	TRBD2	TRBV7-7	TRBJ2-1	14
CASSADRVNTEAFF	TGTGCCAGCAGCGCCGACAGGGTGAACACTGAAGCTTTCTTT	-	TRBD1	TRBV7-2	TRBJ1-1	14
CASSAGGEGTDTQYF	TGTGCCAGCAGTGCAGGGGGCGAGGGCACAGATACGCAGTATTTT	-	TRBD1	TRBV28	TRBJ2-3	15
CASSPYKVGEELFF	TGTGCCAGCTCACCGTATAAGGTCGGGGAGGAGCTGTTTTTT	-	-	TRBV18	TRBJ2-2	14
CASRRAGGGDTIYF	TGTGCCAGCAGACGAGCAGGGGGGGGAGACACCATATATTTT	-	TRBD1	TRBV28	TRBJ1-3	14
CASSLISGAYEQYF	TGCGCCAGCAGCTTGATATCAGGGGCCTACGAGCAGTACTTC	-	-	TRBV5-1	TRBJ2-7	14
CASSLWDRTNEKLFF	TGTGCCAGCAGCTTGTGGGACAGAACTAATGAAAAACTGTTTTTT	-	TRBD1	TRBV5-5	TRBJ1-4	15
CASSQGVYNSPLHF	TGTGCCAGCAGCCAAGGGGTCTATAATTCACCCCTCCACTTT	-	-	TRBV14	TRBJ1-6	14
CASQDFYEQYF	TGTGCCAGCCAGGACTTCTACGAGCAGTACTTC	-	-	TRBV28	TRBJ2-7	11
CASSPGTGSYQPQHF	TGTGCCAGCAGCCCCGGGACAGGGAGTTATCAGCCCCAGCATTTT	once	TRBD1	TRBV5-4	TRBJ1-5	15
CASGRVPRGTQYF	TGTGCCAGTGGCCGAGTACCACGGGGGACCCAGTACTTC	-	-	TRBV2	TRBJ2-5	13
CASSQQGDTGELFF	TGTGCCAGTAGTCAACAGGGGGACACCGGGGAGCTGTTTTTT	-	TRBD1	TRBV19	TRBJ2-2	14
CASSQELENQPQHF	TGCGCCAGCAGCCAAGAGCTCGAAAATCAGCCCCAGCATTTT	-	-	TRBV4-3	TRBJ1-5	14
CASSPPERDHF	TGTGCCAGCTCACCACCGGAGAGAGATCACTTC	-	-	TRBV18	TRBJ2-7	11
CASWRGGETQYF	TGTGCCTCCTGGAGGGGGGGGGAGACCCAGTACTTC	-	-	TRBV30	TRBJ2-5	12
CAISENNSPLHF	TGTGCCATCAGTGAGAATAATTCACCCCTCCACTTT	-	-	TRBV10-3	TRBJ1-6	12
CASSDRGSREQYF	TGTGCCAGCAGCGATAGGGGGTCCAGGGAGCAGTACTTC	-	-	TRBV9	TRBJ2-7	13
CASSFDSGLAFF	TGTGCCAGCAGCTTCGACAGTGGGCTGGCTTTCTTT	few	-	TRBV7-9	TRBJ1-1	12
CSVIGSYEQYF	TGCAGTGTAATAGGCTCCTACGAGCAGTACTTC	-	-	TRBV20-1	TRBJ2-7	11
CASSLGQGEDTQYF	TGTGCCAGCAGCTTGGGGCAGGGGGAAGATACGCAGTATTTT	-	TRBD1	TRBV7-9	TRBJ2-3	14
CASSPTGREGTEAFF	TGTGCCAGCAGTCCGACAGGGAGAGAGGGCACTGAAGCTTTCTTT	once	TRBD1	TRBV6-5	TRBJ1-1	15
CASSHLGTILTDTQYF	TGTGCCAGTAGCCACCTCGGGACCATTCTTACAGATACGCAGTATTTT	-	-	TRBV19	TRBJ2-3	16
CASSRGTSGNYEQYF	TGTGCCAGCTCAAGGGGGACTAGCGGGAATTACGAGCAGTACTTC	-	TRBD2	TRBV18	TRBJ2-7	15
CASSKFSNQPQHF	TGTGCCAGCAGCAAATTTAGCAATCAGCCCCAGCATTTT	-	-	TRBV28	TRBJ1-5	13
CASSQAASGGSYEQYF	TGTGCCAGCAGCCAAGCGGCTAGCGGGGGGTCCTACGAGCAGTACTTC	-	TRBD2	TRBV5-4	TRBJ2-7	16
CASSSQEGARAFF	TGTGCCAGCAGCTCCCAGGAGGGGGCAAGGGCTTTCTTT	few	TRBD1	TRBV11-2	TRBJ1-1	13
CATSRVGNSYNEQFF	TGTGCCACCAGCAGAGTGGGGAACTCCTACAATGAGCAGTTCTTC	-	-	TRBV15	TRBJ2-1	15